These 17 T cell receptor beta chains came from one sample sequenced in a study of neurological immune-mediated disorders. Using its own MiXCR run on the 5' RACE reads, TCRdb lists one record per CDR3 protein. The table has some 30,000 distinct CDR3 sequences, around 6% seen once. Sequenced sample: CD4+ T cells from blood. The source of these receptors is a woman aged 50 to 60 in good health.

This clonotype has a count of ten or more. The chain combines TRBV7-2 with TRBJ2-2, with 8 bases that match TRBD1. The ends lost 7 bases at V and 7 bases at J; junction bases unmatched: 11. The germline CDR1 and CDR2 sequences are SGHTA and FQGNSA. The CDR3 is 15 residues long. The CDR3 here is CASTRTGRNDGELFF. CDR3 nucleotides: TGTGCCAGCACCCGGACAGGGAGAAATGACGGGGAGCTGTTTTTT. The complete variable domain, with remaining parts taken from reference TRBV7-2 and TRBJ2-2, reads GAGVSQSPSNKVTEKGKDVELRCDPISGHTALYWYRQSLGQGLEFLIYFQGNSAPDKSGLPSDRFSAERTGGSVSTLTIQRTQQEDSAVYLCASTRTGRNDGELFFGEGSRLTVL.

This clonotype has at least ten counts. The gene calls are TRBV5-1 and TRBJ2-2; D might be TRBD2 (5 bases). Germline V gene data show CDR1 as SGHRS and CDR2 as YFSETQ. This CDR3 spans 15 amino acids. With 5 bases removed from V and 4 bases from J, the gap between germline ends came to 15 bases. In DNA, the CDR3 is TGCGCCAGCAGGGTAGAGGCTAGCTCCACCGGGGAGCTGTTTTTT. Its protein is CASRVEASSTGELFF.

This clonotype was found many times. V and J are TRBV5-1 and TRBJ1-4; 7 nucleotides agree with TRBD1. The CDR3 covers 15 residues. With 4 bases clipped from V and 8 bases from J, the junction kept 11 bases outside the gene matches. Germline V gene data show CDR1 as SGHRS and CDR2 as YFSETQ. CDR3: CASSPTGAGGEKLFF. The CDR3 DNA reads TGCGCCAGCAGCCCTACAGGGGCTGGGGGAGAAAAACTGTTTTTT. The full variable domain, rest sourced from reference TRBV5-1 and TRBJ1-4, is KAGVTQTPRYLIKTRGQQVTLSCSPISGHRSVSWYQQTPGQGLQFLFEYFSETQRNKGNFPGRFSGRQFSNSRSEMNVSTLELGDSALYLCASSPTGAGGEKLFFGSGTQLSVL.

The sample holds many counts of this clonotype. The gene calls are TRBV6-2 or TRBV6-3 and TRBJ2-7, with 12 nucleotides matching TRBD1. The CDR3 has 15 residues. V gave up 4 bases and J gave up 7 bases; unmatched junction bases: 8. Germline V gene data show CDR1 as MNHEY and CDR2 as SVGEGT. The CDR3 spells CASSSPGQGAGEQYF. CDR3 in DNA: TGTGCCAGCAGTTCCCCGGGACAGGGGGCTGGGGAGCAGTACTTC.

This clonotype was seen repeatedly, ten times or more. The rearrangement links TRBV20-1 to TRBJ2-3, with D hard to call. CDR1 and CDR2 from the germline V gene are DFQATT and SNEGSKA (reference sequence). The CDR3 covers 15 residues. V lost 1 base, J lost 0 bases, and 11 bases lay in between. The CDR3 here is CSARVDQYSTDTQYF. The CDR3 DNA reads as TGCAGTGCTAGAGTGGACCAGTATAGCACAGATACGCAGTATTTT.

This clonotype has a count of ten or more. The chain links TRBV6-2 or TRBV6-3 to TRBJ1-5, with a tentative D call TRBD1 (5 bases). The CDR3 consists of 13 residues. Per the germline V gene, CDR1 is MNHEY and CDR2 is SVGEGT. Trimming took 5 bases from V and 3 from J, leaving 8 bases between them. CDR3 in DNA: TGTGCCAGCAGTAACGGGGCCAATCAGCCCCAGCATTTT. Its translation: CASSNGANQPQHF.

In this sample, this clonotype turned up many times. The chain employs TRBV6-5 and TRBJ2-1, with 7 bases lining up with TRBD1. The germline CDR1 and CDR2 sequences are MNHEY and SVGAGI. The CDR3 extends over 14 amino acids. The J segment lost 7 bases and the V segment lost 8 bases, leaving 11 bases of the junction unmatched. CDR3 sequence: CASHRGGSGNEQFF. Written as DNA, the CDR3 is TGTGCCAGCCACAGGGGTGGTTCCGGAAATGAGCAGTTCTTC.

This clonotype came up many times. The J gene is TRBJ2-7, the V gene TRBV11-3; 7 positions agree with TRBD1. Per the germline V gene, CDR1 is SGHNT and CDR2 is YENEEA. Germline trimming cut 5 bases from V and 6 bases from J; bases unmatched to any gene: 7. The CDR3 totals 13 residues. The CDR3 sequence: CASSTRDSSEQYF. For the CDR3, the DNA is TGTGCCAGCAGCACCCGGGACAGCTCCGAGCAGTACTTC.

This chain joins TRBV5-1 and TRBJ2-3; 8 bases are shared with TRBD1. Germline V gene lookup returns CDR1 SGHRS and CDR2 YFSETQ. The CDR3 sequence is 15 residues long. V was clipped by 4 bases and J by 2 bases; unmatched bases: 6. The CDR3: CASSGTGVDTDTQYF. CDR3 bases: TGCGCCAGCAGCGGGACAGGAGTAGACACAGATACGCAGTATTTT.

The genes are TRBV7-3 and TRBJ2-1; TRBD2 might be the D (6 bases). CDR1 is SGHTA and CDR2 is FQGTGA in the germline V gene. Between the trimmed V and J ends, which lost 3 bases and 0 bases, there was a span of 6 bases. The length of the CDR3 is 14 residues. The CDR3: CASSFGSSYNEQFF. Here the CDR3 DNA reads TGTGCCAGCAGCTTCGGGAGCTCCTACAATGAGCAGTTCTTC.

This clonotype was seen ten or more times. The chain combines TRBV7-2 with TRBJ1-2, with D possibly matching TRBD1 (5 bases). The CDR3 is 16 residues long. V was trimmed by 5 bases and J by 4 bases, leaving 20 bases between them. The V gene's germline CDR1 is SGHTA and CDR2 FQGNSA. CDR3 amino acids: CASSRGGGGISYGYTF. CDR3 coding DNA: TGTGCCAGCAGCCGAGGTGGGGGGGGGATATCCTATGGCTACACCTTC.

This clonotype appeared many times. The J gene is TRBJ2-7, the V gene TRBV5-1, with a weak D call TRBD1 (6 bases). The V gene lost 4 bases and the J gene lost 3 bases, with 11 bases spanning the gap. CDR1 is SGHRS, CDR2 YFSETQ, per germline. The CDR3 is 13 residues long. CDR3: CASSIGQIYEQYF. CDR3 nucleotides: TGCGCCAGCAGCATCGGACAGATCTACGAGCAGTACTTC. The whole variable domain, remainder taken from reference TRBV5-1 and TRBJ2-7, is KAGVTQTPRYLIKTRGQQVTLSCSPISGHRSVSWYQQTPGQGLQFLFEYFSETQRNKGNFPGRFSGRQFSNSRSEMNVSTLELGDSALYLCASSIGQIYEQYFGPGTRLTVT.

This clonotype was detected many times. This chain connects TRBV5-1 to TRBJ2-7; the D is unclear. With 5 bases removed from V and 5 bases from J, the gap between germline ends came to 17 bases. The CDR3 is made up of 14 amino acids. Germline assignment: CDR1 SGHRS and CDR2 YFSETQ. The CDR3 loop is CASRADGLRNEQYF. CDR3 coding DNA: TGCGCCAGCAGGGCTGACGGGCTTCGTAACGAGCAGTACTTC.

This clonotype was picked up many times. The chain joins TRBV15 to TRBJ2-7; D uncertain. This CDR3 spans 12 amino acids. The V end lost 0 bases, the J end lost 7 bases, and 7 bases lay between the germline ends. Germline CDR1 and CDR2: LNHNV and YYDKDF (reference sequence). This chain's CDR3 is CATSRDGWEQYF. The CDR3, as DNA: TGTGCCACCAGCAGAGATGGGTGGGAGCAGTACTTC.

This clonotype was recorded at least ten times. This CDR3 is CASSQQQANSPLHF. The CDR3 coding sequence is TGTGCCAGCAGCCAACAACAGGCAAATTCACCCCTCCACTTT. The J gene is TRBJ1-6, the V gene TRBV3-1, with a possible D match to TRBD1 (5 bases). CDR3 length: 14 residues. V lost 2 bases and J 7 bases, leaving 9 bases between the germline ends. Germline CDR1 reads LGHDT; CDR2 reads YNNKEL (reference sequence).

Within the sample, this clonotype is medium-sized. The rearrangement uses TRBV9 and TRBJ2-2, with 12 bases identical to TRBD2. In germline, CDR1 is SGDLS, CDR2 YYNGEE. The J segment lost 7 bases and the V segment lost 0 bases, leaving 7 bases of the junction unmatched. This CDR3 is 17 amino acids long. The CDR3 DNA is TGTGCCAGCAGCGTAGAGACTAGCGGGAGCGGTGGCGGGGAGCTGTTTTTT. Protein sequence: CASSVETSGSGGGELFF.

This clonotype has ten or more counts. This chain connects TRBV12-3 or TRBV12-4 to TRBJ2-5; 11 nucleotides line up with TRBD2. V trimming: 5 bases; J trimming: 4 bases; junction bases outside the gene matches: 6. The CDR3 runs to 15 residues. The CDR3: CASSRLAGSGETQYF. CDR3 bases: TGTGCCAGCAGTCGACTAGCGGGATCGGGAGAGACCCAGTACTTC.